This TCR beta chain stems from a study of regulatory T cells in long-lasting Graves disease. Time point in this sample: newly diagnosed GD, antithyroid drugs for less than 3 months. PBMC RNA served as the TCR library source. Arm-PCR of CDR3 regions and iRepertoire HTBI primers were the basis on which TCR beta libraries were built. MiXCR, run by TCRdb on the multiplex PCR reads, gives a single entry per CDR3 protein. The profile shows 680,000 or so distinct CDR3 sequences, roughly 15% of them singletons. Per the germline V gene, CDR1 is MDHEN and CDR2 is SYDVKM. CDR3 length: 15 amino acids. Unmatched junction bases numbered 11, after V lost 6 bases and J lost 4 bases. This same sample was also taken into another study, of T cells in Graves' hyperthyroidism and ophthalmopathy. As that study records: Diagnosis of hyperthyroidism was new in patients aged 18 to 65, and its duration was under 2 months.

The receptor was derived from a woman aged 25 to 39 with Graves disease. The chain is built from TRBV28 and TRBJ2-7; the match to TRBD1 covers 8 bases. The sample was peripheral blood mononuclear cells (PBMCs), taken at new diagnosis, from a patient treated with antithyroid drugs. The CDR3 sequence: CASSPDWTGRYEQYF. For the CDR3, the DNA is TGTGCCAGCAGCCCCGACTGGACAGGGAGGTACGAGCAGTACTTC.